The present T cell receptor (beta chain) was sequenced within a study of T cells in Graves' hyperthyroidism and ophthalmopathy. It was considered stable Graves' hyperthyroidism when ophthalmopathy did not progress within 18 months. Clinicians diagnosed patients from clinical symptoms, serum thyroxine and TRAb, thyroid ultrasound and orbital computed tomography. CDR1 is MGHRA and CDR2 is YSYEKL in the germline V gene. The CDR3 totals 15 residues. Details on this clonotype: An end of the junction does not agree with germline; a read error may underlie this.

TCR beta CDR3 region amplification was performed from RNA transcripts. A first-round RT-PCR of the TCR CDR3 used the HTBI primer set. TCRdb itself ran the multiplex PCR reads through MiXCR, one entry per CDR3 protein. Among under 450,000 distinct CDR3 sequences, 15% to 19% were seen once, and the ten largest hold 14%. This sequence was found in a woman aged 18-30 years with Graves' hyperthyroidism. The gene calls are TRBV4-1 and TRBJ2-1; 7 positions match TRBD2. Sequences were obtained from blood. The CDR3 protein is CASSISGITYNEQFF. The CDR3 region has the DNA TGTGCCAGCAGCATCAGCGGGATCACCTACAATGAGCAGTTCTTC.